This T cell receptor beta chain appears in the sequencing data of a study of Graves' ophthalmopathy and Graves' hyperthyroidism. Study-level background: Hyperthyroidism qualified as stable when ophthalmopathy did not develop within 18 months of follow-up.

Study-level points and caveats: Thyroid clonotypes that were expanded above 0.001 frequency mostly also appeared in blood.

This clonotype was observed many times. As yet, its antigen is unknown. RNA transcripts were the template, and TCR beta CDR3 regions were amplified from them. Scientists carried out first-round RT-PCR using HTBI primers and then a second-round multiplex PCR. TCRdb re-analysed the multiplex PCR reads in MiXCR, keeping a single row per CDR3 protein. The sample holds about 1.2 million distinct CDR3 sequences, roughly 35% seen once. The study excluded patients with other autoimmune diseases, uncontrolled infections, pregnancy or lactation. Clinical symptoms, serum thyroxine, TRAb, thyroid ultrasound and orbital computed tomography were relied on for diagnosis. Germline values: CDR1 SNHLY, CDR2 FYNNEI. The V and J ends lost 0 bases and 0 bases respectively, with 6 bases between them. CDR3 length: 16 residues.

V gene TRBV2 combines with J gene TRBJ1-6, with D uncertain. Sample: peripheral blood or thyroid tissue (not recorded which). The sequence derives from an adult man with Graves' hyperthyroidism. This CDR3 reads CASSEAGFSYNSPLHF. In DNA, the CDR3 is TGTGCCAGCAGTGAAGCTGGGTTCTCCTATAATTCACCCCTCCACTTT. The full variable domain, completed using reference TRBV2 and TRBJ1-6, is EPEVTQTPSHQVTQMGQEVILRCVPISNHLYFYWYRQILGQKVEFLVSFYNNEISEKSEIFDDQFSVERPDGSNFTLKIRSTKLEDSAMYFCASSEAGFSYNSPLHFGNGTRLTVT.